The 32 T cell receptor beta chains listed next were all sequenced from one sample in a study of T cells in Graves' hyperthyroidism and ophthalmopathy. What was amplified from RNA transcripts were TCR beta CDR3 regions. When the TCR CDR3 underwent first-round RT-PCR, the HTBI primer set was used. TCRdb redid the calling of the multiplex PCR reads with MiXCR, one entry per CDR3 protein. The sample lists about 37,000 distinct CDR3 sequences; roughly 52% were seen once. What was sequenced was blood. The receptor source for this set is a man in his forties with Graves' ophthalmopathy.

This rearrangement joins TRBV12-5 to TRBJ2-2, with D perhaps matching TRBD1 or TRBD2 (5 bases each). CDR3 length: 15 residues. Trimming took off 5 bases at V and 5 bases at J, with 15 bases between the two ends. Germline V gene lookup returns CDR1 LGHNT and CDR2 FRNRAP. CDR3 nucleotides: TGTGCTAGTGGTCCTGGTGAGGGGCGGACCGGGGAGCTGTTTTTT. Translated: CASGPGEGRTGELFF.

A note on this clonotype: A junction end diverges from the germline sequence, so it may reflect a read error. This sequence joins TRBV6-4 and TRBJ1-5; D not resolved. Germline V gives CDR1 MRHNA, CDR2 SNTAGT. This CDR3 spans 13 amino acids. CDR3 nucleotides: TGTGCCAGCTTGCTCGGGAGTAATCGGCCCCAGCATTTT. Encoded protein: CASLLGSNRPQHF.

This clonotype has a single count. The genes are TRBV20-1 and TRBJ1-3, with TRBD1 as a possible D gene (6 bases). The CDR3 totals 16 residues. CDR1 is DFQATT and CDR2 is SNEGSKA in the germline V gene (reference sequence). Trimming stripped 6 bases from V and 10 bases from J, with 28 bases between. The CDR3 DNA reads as TGCAGTGCCCACCCCTCCGGCGCGGGGGGGCGTGAGACCATATATTTT. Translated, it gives CSAHPSGAGGRETIYF.

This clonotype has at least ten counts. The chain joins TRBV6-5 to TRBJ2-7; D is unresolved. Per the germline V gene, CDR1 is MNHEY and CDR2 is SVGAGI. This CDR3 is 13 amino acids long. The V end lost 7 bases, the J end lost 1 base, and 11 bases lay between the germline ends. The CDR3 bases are TGTGCCAGCATGTCATGGGCATCCTACGAGCAGTACTTC. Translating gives CASMSWASYEQYF.

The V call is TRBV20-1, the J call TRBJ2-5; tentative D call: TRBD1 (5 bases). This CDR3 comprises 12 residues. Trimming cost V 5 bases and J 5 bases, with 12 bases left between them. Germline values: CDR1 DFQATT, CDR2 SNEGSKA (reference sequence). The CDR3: CSAGAYRETQYF. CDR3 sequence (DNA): TGCAGTGCTGGAGCTTACAGGGAGACCCAGTACTTC.

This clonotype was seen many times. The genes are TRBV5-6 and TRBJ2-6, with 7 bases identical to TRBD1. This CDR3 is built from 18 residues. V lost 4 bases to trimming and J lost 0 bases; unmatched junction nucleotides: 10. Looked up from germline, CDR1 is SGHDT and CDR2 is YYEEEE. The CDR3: CASSRGQLIYSGANVLTF. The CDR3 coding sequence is TGTGCCAGCAGCCGGGGACAGCTGATATACTCTGGGGCCAACGTCCTGACTTTC.

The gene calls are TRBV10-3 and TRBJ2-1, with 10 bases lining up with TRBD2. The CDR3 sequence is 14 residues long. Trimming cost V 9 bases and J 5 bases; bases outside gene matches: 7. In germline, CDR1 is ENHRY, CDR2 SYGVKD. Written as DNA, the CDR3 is TGTGCCATTAGGACTAGCGGAGATAACAATGAGCAGTTCTTC. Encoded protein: CAIRTSGDNNEQFF.

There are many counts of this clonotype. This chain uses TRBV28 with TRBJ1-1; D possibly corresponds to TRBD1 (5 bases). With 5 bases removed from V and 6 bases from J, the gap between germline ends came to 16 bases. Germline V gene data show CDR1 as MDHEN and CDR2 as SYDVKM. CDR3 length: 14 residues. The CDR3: CASSTPTVPPEAFF. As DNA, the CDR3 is TGTGCCAGCAGTACCCCGACAGTACCCCCTGAAGCTTTCTTT.

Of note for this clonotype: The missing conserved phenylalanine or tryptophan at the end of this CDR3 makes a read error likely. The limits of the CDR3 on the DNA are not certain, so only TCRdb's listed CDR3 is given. CDR3 sequence: CASSVQVAQRGNERFL. The rearrangement joins TRBV9 to TRBJ2-1; the table names TRBD1, a call not compared with the DNA. CDR1 and CDR2 (germline): SGDLS, YYNGEE. The CDR3 sequence runs 16 residues, both termini included.

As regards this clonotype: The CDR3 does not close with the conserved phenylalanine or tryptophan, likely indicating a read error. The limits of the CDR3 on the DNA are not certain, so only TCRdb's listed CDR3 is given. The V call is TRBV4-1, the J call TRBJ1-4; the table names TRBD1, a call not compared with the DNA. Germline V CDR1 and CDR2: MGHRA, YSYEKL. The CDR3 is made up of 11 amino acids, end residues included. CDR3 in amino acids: CASSQEGERGH.

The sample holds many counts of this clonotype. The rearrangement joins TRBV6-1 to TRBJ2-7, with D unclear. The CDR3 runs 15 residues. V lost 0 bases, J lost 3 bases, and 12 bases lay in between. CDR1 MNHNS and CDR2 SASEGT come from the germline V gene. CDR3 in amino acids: CASSEARNAFYEQYF. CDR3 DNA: TGTGCCAGCAGTGAAGCGCGGAACGCATTCTACGAGCAGTACTTC.

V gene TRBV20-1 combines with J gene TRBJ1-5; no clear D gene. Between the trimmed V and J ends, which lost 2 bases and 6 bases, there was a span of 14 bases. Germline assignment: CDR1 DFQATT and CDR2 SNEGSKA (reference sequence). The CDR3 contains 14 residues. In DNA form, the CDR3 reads TGCAGTGCTAGATGGGCGGGGAAGGGTCAGCCCCAGCATTTT. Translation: CSARWAGKGQPQHF.

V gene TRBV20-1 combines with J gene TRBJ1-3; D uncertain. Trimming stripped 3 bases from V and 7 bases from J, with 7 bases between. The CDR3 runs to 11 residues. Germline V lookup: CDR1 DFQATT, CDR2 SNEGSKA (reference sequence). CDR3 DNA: TGCAGTGCTAGTTTAGGGAACACCATATATTTT. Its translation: CSASLGNTIYF.

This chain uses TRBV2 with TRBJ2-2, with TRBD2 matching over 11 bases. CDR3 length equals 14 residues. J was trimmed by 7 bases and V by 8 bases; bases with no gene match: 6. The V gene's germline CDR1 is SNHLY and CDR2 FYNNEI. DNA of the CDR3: TGTGCCAGCGGGAGAACTAGCGGGAGCGGGGAGCTGTTTTTT. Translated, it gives CASGRTSGSGELFF.

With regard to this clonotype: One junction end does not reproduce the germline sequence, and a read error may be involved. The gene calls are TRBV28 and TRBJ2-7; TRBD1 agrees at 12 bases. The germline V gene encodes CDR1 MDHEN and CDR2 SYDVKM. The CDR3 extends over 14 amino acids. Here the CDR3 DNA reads TGTGCCAGCAGTATCGGGACAGGGGGCCACGAGCGGTACTTC. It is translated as CASSIGTGGHERYF.

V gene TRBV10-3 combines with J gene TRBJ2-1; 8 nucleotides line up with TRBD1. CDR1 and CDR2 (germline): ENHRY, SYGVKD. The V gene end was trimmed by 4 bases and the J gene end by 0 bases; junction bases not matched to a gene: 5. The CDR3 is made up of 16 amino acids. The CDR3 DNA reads TGTGCCATCAGTGGATCCGGGACAGGCTCCTACAATGAGCAGTTCTTC. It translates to CAISGSGTGSYNEQFF.

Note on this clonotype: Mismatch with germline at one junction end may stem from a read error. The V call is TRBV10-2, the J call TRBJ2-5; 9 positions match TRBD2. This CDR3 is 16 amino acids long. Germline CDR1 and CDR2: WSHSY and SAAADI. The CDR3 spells CAGSGRSSGTQETQYF. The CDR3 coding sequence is TGCGCCGGCAGTGGAAGGTCTAGCGGGACCCAAGAGACCCAGTACTTC.

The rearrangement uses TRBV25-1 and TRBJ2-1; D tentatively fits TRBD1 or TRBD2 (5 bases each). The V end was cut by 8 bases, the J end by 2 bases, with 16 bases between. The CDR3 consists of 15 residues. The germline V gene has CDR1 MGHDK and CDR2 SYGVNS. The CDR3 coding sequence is TGTGCCAGCGCTAGAAGGGACCCGACCTACAATGAGCAGTTCTTC. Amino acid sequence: CASARRDPTYNEQFF.

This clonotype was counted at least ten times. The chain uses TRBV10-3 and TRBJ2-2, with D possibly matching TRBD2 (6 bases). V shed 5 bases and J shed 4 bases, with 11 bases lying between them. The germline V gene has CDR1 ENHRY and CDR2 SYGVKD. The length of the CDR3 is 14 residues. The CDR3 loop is CAISPGLSTGELFF. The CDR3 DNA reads TGTGCCATCAGTCCGGGACTCAGCACCGGGGAGCTGTTTTTT.

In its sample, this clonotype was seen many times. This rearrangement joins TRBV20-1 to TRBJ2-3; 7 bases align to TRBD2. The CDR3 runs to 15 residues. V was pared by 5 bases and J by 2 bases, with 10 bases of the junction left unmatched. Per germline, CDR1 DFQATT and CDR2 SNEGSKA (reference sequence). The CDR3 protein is CSAVLAKLFTDTQYF. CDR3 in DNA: TGCAGTGCTGTACTAGCGAAACTTTTCACAGATACGCAGTATTTT.

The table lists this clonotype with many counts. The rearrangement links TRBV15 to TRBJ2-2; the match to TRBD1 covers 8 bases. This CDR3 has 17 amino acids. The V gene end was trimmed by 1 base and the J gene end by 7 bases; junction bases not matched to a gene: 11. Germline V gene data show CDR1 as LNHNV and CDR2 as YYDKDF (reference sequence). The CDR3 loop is CATSRVRAGGLDGELFF. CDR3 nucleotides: TGTGCCACCAGCAGAGTGAGGGCAGGGGGCTTGGACGGGGAGCTGTTTTTT. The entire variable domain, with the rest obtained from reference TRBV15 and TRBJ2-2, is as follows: DAMVIQNPRYQVTQFGKPVTLSCSQTLNHNVMYWYQQKSSQAPKLLFHYYDKDFNNEADTPDNFQSRRPNTSFCFLDIRSPGLGDTAMYLCATSRVRAGGLDGELFFGEGSRLTVL.

CDR3 region: CASSQGGTDNSPLHF. CDR3 in DNA: TGTGCCAGCAGCCAAGGCGGGACAGATAATTCACCCCTCCACTTT. This chain joins TRBV7-2 and TRBJ1-6; the match to TRBD1 covers 7 bases. The CDR3 consists of 15 residues. Per germline, CDR1 SGHTA and CDR2 FQGNSA. With 5 bases clipped from V and 5 bases from J, the junction kept 6 bases outside the gene matches.

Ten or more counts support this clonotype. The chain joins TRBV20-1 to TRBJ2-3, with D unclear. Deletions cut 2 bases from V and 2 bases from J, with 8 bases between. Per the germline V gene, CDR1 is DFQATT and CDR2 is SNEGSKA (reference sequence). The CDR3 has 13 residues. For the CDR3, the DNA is TGCAGTGCTAGAAGGGCTACCACAGATACGCAGTATTTT. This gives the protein CSARRATTDTQYF.

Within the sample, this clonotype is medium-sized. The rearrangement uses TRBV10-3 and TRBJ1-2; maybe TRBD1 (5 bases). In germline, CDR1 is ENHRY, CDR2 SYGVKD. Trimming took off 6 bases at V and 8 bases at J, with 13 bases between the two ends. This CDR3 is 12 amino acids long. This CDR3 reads CAIRGGEDGYTF. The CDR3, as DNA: TGTGCCATCAGGGGGGGGGAGGACGGCTACACCTTC.

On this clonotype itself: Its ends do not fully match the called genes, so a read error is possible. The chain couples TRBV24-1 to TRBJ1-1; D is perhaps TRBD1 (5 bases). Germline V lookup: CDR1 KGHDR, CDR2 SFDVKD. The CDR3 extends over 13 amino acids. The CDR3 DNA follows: TGTGCCCCTAGGGGCCCTAAGAGCACTGAAACTTTCTTT. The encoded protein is CAPRGPKSTETFF.

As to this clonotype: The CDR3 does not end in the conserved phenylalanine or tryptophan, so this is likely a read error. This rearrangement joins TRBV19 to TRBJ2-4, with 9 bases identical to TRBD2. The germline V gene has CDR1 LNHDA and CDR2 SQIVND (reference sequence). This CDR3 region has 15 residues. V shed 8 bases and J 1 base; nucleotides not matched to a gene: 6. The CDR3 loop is CASAGAGGAKNIQYL. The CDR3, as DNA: TGTGCCAGTGCGGGAGCGGGAGGTGCCAAAAACATTCAGTACCTC.

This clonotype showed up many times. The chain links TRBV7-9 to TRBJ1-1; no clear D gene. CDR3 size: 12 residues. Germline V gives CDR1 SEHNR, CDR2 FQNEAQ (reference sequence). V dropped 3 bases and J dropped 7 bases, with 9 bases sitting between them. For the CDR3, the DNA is TGTGCCAGCAGCTTTAGGTTGGGTGAAGCTTTCTTT. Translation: CASSFRLGEAFF.

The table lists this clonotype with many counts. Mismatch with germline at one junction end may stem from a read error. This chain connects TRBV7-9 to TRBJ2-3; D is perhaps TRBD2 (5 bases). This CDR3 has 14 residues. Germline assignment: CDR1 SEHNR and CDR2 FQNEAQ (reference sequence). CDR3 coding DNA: TGTGCCAGCAGTGCCTTGGCTAGCACAGATGCGCAGTATTTT. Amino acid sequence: CASSALASTDAQYF. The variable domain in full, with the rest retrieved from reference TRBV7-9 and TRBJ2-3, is DTGVSQNPRHKITKRGQNVTFRCDPISEHNRLYWYRQTLGQGPEFLTYFQNEAQLEKSRLLSDRFSAERPKGSFSTLEIQRTEQGDSAMYLCASSALASTDAQYFGPGTRLTVL.

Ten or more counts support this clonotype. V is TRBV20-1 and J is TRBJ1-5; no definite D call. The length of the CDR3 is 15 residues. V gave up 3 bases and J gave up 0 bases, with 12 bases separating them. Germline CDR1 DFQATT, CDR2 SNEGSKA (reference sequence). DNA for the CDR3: TGCAGTGCTAGGGTAGCCGTGGCTAGCAATCAGCCCCAGCATTTT. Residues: CSARVAVASNQPQHF.

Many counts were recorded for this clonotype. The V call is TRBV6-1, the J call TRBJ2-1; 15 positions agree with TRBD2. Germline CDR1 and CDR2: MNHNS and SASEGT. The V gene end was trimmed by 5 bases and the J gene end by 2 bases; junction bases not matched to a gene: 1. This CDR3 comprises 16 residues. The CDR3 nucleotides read TGTGCCAGCAGTCGGACTAGCGGGGGGGCCTACAATGAGCAGTTCTTC. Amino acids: CASSRTSGGAYNEQFF.

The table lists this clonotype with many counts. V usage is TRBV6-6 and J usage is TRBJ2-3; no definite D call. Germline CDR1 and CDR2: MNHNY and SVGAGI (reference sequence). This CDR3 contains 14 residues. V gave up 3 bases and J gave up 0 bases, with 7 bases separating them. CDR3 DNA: TGTGCCAGCAGTTATACAGTGAGCACAGATACGCAGTATTTT. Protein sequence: CASSYTVSTDTQYF.

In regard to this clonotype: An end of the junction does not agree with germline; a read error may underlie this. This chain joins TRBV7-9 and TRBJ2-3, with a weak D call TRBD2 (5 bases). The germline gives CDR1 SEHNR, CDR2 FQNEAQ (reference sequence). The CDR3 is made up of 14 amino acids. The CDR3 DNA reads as TGCCAGCAGCTTACCAGAATTAGCGTCGCTACGCAGTGCTTT. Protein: CQQLTRISVATQCF.